What follows are 9 T cell receptor beta chains derived from one specimen sequenced in a study of regulatory T cells in long-lasting Graves disease. Time point here: newly diagnosed GD, antithyroid drugs for less than 3 months. The authors made the TCR library using RNA they extracted from PBMCs. CDR3 regions were amplified by Arm-PCR using iRepertoire HTBI primers to build TCR beta libraries. TCRdb re-called the multiplex PCR reads through MiXCR, storing one row per CDR3 protein. This table has a few hundred thousand distinct CDR3 sequences, around 18% appearing once. The data were also submitted as part of a second study, on T cells in Graves' hyperthyroidism and ophthalmopathy.

Sequencing used peripheral blood mononuclear cells (PBMCs), obtained at new diagnosis, from a patient treated with antithyroid drugs. Receptors originate from a woman in her 30s with Graves disease.

In this sample, this clonotype turned up a few times. With a much larger clone just one base away, this may be a read error. The chain is built from TRBV12-3 or TRBV12-4 and TRBJ1-1; D unclear. This CDR3 comprises 13 residues. In DNA form, the CDR3 reads TGTGCCAGCAGTTTAGTTGTGAACACTAAAGCTTTCTTT. Its translation: CASSLVVNTKAFF.

The chain recombines TRBV12-3 or TRBV12-4 with TRBJ2-7; possible D gene TRBD1, 6 bases. The CDR3 totals 12 residues. V lost 5 bases, J lost 9 bases, and 14 bases lay in between. The CDR3 reads CASSPDRSAQYF. In nucleotides, the CDR3 is TGTGCCAGCAGTCCGGACAGATCTGCGCAGTACTTC.

There are many counts of this clonotype. The rearrangement joins TRBV4-1 to TRBJ1-2, with 9 bases identical to TRBD1. Germline assignment: CDR1 MGHRA and CDR2 YSYEKL. V lost 7 bases and J lost 6; bases outside the gene matches: 6. The CDR3 contains 13 residues. The CDR3 DNA reads as TGCGCCAGCACCGGGACAGGGACTGATGGCTACACCTTC. Its protein is CASTGTGTDGYTF.

This clonotype came up a few times. The rearrangement links TRBV28 to TRBJ2-2, with TRBD2 as a possible D gene (7 bases). This CDR3 is built from 15 residues. The germline CDR1 and CDR2 sequences are MDHEN and SYDVKM. Trimming removed 7 bases from V and 7 bases from J, with 19 bases in between. The CDR3 reads CASIRGGGNLGELFF. As DNA, the CDR3 is TGTGCCAGCATCCGAGGGGGGGGGAACCTCGGGGAGCTGTTTTTT.

The chain recombines TRBV7-8 with TRBJ2-1; 8 nucleotides line up with TRBD2. J gave up 5 bases and V 5 bases, and 11 bases lay outside the gene matches. The length of the CDR3 is 16 residues. Looked up from germline, CDR1 is SGHVS and CDR2 is FQNEAQ. In DNA form, the CDR3 reads TGTGCCAGCAGCCCGAAGACTAGCGCGAACCACAATGAGCAGTTCTTC. Translating it yields CASSPKTSANHNEQFF.

V gene TRBV20-1 combines with J gene TRBJ1-1, with TRBD1 as a possible D gene (5 bases). CDR3 size: 13 residues. Germline V gene data show CDR1 as DFQATT and CDR2 as SNEGSKA (reference sequence). Trimming removed 3 bases at V and 0 bases at J, with 8 bases between. The CDR3 sequence is CSASGGVNTEAFF. CDR3 DNA sequence: TGCAGTGCTAGCGGGGGGGTGAACACTGAAGCTTTCTTT.

The chain combines TRBV7-3 with TRBJ2-5, with 9 bases fitting TRBD1. Germline CDR1 and CDR2: SGHTA and FQGTGA. The CDR3 sequence is 14 residues long. The V gene end was trimmed by 4 bases and the J gene end by 4 bases; junction bases not matched to a gene: 4. The CDR3 DNA reads TGTGCCAGCAGCTCACAGGGGGCCCGAGAGACCCAGTACTTC. Translation gives CASSSQGARETQYF.

The chain uses TRBV7-9 and TRBJ1-1, with 12 bases matching TRBD1. Germline assignment: CDR1 SEHNR and CDR2 FQNEAQ (reference sequence). This CDR3 is 16 amino acids long. J lost 6 bases, V lost 4 bases, and 9 bases had no gene match. CDR3 protein: CASSWGQGARRPEAFF. CDR3 in DNA: TGTGCCAGCAGCTGGGGACAGGGGGCGCGGCGACCTGAAGCTTTCTTT.

This clonotype was seen repeatedly, ten times or more. The rearrangement uses TRBV5-1 and TRBJ2-5, with D unclear. In germline, CDR1 is SGHRS, CDR2 YFSETQ. V lost 5 bases, J lost 1 base, and 15 bases lay in between. The CDR3 extends over 15 amino acids. CDR3 sequence (DNA): TGCGCCAGCAGACGTTCGGGTTGGTTCCAAGAGACCCAGTACTTC. Translated, it gives CASRRSGWFQETQYF.